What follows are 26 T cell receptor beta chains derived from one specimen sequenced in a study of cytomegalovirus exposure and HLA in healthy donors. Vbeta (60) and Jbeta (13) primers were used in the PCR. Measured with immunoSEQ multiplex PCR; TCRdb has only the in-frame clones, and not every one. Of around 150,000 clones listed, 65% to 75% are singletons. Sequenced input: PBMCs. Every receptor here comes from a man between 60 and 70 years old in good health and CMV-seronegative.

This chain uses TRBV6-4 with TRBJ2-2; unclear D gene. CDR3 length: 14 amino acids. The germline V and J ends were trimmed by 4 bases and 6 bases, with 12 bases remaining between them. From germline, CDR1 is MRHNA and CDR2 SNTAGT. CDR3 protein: CASSVSLRAGELFF. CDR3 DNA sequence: TGTGCCAGCAGTGTTTCCTTACGGGCCGGGGAGCTGTTTTTT.

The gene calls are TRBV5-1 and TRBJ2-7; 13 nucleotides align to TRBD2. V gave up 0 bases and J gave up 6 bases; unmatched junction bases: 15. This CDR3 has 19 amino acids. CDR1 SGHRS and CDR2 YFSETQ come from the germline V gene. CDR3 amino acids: CASSLGGTSGAPFTGEQYF. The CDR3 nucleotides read TGCGCCAGCAGCTTGGGGGGGACTAGCGGGGCACCCTTTACCGGCGAGCAGTACTTC.

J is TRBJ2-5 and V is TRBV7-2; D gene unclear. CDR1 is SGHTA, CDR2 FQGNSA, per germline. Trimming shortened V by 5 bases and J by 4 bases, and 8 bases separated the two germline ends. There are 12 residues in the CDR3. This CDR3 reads CASSRSRETQYF. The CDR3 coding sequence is TGTGCCAGCAGCCGCTCCAGAGAGACCCAGTACTTC.

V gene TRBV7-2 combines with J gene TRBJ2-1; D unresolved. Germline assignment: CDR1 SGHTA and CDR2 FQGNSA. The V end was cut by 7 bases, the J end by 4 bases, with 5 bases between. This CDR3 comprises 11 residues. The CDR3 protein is CASTLYNEQFF. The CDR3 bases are TGTGCCAGCACCCTTTACAATGAGCAGTTCTTC.

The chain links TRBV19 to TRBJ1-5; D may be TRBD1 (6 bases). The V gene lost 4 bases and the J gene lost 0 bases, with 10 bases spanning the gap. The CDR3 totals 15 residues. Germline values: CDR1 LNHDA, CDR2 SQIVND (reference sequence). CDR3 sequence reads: CASSRGLYSNQPQHF. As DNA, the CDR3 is TGTGCCAGTAGTAGGGGGCTCTATAGCAATCAGCCCCAGCATTTT.

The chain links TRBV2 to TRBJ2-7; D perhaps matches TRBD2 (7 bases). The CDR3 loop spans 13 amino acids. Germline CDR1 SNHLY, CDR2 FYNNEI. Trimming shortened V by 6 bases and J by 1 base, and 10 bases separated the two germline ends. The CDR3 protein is CASREGGSYEQYF. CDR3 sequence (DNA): TGTGCCAGCAGAGAGGGGGGGTCCTACGAGCAGTACTTC.

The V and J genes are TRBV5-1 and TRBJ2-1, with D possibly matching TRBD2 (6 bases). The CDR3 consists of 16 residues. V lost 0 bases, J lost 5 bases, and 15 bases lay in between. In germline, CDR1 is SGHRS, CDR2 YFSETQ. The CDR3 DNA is TGCGCCAGCAGCTTGGAAGGTCGGAGGGAACACAATGAGCAGTTCTTC. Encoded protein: CASSLEGRREHNEQFF.

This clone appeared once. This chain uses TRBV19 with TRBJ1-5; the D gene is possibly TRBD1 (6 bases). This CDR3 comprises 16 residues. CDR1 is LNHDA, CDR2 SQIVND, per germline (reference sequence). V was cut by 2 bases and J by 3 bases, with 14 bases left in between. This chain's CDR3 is CASSILIDRPNQPQHF. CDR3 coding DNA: TGTGCCAGTAGTATACTTATCGACAGGCCCAATCAGCCCCAGCATTTT.

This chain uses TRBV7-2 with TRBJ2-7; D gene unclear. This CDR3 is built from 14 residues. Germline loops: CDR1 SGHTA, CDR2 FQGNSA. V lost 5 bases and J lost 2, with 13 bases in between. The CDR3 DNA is TGTGCCAGCAGCCTACCCGGTCTCGCCTACGAGCAGTACTTC. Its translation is CASSLPGLAYEQYF.

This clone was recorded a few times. The CDR3 here is CASSHTQDYEKLFF. In DNA form, the CDR3 reads TGTGCCAGTAGTCACACCCAGGATTATGAAAAACTGTTTTTT. The chain recombines TRBV19 with TRBJ1-4; D not certain. The length of the CDR3 is 14 residues. Trimming cost V 5 bases and J 6 bases, with 13 bases left between them. Germline V lookup: CDR1 LNHDA, CDR2 SQIVND (reference sequence).

CDR3 region: CASSNPLGSVEQYF. The CDR3 coding sequence is TGTGCCAGCAGTAATCCTCTCGGTTCGGTCGAGCAGTACTTC. The V call is TRBV25-1, the J call TRBJ2-7; D unclear. Per the germline V gene, CDR1 is MGHDK and CDR2 is SYGVNS. The V and J ends lost 5 bases and 6 bases respectively, with 17 bases between them. The CDR3 runs to 14 residues.

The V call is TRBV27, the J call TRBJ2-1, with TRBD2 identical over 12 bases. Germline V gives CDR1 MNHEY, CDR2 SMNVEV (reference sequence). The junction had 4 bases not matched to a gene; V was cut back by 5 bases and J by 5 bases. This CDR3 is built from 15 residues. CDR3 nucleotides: TGTGCCAGCAGTCCGACTAGCGGGAGTGACAATGAGCAGTTCTTC. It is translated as CASSPTSGSDNEQFF.

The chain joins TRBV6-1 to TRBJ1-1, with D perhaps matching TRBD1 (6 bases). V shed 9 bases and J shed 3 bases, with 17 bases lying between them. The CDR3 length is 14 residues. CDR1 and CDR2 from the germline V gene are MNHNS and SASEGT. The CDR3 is CASCWTVRHTEAFF. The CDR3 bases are TGTGCCAGTTGCTGGACAGTTCGGCACACTGAAGCTTTCTTT.

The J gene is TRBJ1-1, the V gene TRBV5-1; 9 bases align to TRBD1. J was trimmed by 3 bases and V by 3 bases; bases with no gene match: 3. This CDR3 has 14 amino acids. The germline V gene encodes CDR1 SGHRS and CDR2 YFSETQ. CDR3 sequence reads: CASSSQGAHTEAFF. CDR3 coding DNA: TGCGCCAGCAGCTCACAGGGGGCTCACACTGAAGCTTTCTTT. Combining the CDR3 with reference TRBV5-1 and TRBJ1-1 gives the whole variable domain KAGVTQTPRYLIKTRGQQVTLSCSPISGHRSVSWYQQTPGQGLQFLFEYFSETQRNKGNFPGRFSGRQFSNSRSEMNVSTLELGDSALYLCASSSQGAHTEAFFGQGTRLTVV.

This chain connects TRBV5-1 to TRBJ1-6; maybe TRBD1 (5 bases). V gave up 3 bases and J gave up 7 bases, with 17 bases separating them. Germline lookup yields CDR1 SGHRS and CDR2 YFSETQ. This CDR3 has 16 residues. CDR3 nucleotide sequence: TGCGCCAGCAGCTCCATTGGGGGGAAGGCGAATTCACCCCTCCACTTT. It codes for CASSSIGGKANSPLHF.

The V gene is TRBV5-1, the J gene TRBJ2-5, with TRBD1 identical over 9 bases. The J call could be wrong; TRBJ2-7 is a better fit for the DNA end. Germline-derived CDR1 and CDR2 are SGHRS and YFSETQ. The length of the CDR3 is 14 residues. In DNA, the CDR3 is TGCGCCAGCAGCTTGCGACAGGGGGTCGACGAGCAGTACTTC. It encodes CASSLRQGVDEQYF.

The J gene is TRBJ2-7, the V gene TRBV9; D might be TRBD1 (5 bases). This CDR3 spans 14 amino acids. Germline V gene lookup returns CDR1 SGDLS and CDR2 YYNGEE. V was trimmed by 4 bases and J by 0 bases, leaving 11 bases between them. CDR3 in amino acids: CASSIGDSSYEQYF. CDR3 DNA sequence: TGTGCCAGCAGCATAGGTGACAGCTCCTACGAGCAGTACTTC.

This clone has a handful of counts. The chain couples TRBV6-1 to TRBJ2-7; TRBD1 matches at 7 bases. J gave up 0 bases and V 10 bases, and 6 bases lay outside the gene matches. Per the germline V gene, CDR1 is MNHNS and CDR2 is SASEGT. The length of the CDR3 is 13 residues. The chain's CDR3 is CANWDSYSYEQYF. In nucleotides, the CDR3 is TGTGCCAACTGGGACAGCTACTCCTACGAGCAGTACTTC.

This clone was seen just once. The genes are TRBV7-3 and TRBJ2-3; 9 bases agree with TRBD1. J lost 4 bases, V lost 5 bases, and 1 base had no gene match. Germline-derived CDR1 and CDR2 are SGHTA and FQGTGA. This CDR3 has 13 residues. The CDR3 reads CASSGDRADTQYF. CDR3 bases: TGTGCCAGCAGCGGGGACAGGGCAGATACGCAGTATTTT.

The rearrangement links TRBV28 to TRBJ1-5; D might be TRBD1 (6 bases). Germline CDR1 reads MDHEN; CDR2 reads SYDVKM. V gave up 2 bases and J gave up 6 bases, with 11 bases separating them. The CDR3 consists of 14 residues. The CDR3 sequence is CASSLGAGAQPQHF. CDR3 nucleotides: TGTGCCAGCAGTTTAGGAGCAGGGGCTCAGCCCCAGCATTTT.

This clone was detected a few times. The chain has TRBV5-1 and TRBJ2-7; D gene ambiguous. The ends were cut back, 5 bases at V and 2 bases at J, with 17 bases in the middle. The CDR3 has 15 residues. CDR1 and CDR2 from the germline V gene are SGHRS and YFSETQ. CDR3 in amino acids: CASRLIPTAAYEQYF. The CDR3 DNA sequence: TGCGCCAGCAGACTTATCCCTACTGCCGCCTACGAGCAGTACTTC.

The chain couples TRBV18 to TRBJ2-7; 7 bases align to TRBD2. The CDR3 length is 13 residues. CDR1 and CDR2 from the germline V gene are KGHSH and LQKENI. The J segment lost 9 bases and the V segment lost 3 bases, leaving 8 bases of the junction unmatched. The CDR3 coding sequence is TGTGCCAGCTCACCCCGGGGGGACGATGGGCAGTACTTC. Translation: CASSPRGDDGQYF.

CDR3 sequence (DNA): TGTGCCAGCAGTCTCGACAGGGGGGTAGTCCAAGAGACCCAGTACTTC. Translating gives CASSLDRGVVQETQYF. The rearrangement uses TRBV5-4 and TRBJ2-5; 9 positions match TRBD1. The CDR3 loop spans 16 amino acids. J was trimmed by 1 base and V by 5 bases; bases with no gene match: 9. Germline V gene sequence: CDR1 SGHNT, CDR2 YYREEE (reference sequence).

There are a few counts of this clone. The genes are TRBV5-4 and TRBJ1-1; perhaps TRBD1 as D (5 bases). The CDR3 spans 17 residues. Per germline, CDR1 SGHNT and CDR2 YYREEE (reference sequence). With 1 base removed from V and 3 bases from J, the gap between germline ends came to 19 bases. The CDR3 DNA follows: TGTGCCAGCAGCTTGAATGCGGGGTTGGGGGGGGACACTGAAGCTTTCTTT. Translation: CASSLNAGLGGDTEAFF. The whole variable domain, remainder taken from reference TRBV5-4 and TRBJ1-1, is ETGVTQSPTHLIKTRGQQVTLRCSSQSGHNTVSWYQQALGQGPQFIFQYYREEENGRGNFPPRFSGLQFPNYSSELNVNALELDDSALYLCASSLNAGLGGDTEAFFGQGTRLTVV.

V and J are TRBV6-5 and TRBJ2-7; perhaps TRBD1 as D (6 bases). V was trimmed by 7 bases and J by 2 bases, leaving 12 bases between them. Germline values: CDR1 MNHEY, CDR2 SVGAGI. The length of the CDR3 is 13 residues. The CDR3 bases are TGTGCCAGCATCGAGCAGGGGACCTACGAGCAGTACTTC. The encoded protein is CASIEQGTYEQYF.

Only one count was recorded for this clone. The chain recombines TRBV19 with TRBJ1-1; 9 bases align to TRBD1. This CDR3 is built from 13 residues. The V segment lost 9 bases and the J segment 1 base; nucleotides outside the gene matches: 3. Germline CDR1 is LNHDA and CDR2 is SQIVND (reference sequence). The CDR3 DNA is TGTGCCAGCACAGGGGGCGGGAACACTGAAGCTTTCTTT. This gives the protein CASTGGGNTEAFF.